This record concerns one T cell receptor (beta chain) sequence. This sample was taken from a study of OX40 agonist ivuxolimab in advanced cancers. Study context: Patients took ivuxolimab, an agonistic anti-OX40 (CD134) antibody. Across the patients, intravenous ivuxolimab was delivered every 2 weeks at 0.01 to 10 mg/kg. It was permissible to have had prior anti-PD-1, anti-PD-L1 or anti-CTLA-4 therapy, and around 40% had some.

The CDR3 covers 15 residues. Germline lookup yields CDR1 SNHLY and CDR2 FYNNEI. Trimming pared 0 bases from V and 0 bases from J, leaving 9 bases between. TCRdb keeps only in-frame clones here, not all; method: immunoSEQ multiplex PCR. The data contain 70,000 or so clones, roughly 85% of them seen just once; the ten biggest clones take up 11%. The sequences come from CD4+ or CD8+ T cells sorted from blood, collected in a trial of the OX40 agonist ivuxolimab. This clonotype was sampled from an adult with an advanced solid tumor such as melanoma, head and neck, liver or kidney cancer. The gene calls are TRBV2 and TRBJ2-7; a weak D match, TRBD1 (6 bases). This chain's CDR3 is CASSEAGHASYEQYV. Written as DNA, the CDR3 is TGTGCCAGCAGTGAAGCGGGACACGCCTCCTACGAGCAGTACGTC.